Listed below are T cell receptor beta chains from one sample, sequenced in a study of radiation and T cells in renal cell carcinoma. Data came from immunoSEQ multiplex PCR; TCRdb stores just in-frame clones and leaves some out. Of 97,000 or so clones in the sample, roughly 82% were seen once. The source material was blood, sampled from a patient whose treatment included radiotherapy and nephrectomy. The receptor source for this set is a man in his fifties or sixties with renal cell carcinoma. The CDR3 runs from the conserved cysteine through the conserved F or W. Fields, in order: V gene, clone size, D gene, J gene, CDR3 protein, CDR3 DNA. D genes are given only for firm matches. Some rows mark clone size as missing; the rest say once, few, many or name a class of expanded clone.

>TRBV5-1|NA|TRBD1|TRBJ2-7
CASSLLGWNRDSIFYEQYF
TGCGCCAGCAGCTTGCTGGGGTGGAATAGGGACAGTATATTCTACGAGCAGTACTTC
>TRBV7-8|NA|TRBD2|TRBJ2-1
CASSRSGRGVNEQFF
TGTGCCAGCAGCCGAAGCGGGAGGGGGGTAAATGAGCAGTTCTTC
>TRBV4-2|few|TRBD2|TRBJ2-2
CASSPSGRRGGELFF
TGTGCCAGCAGCCCCAGCGGGAGGAGGGGCGGGGAGCTGTTTTTT
>TRBV29-1|NA|NA|TRBJ2-5
CSVDGGAGETQYF
TGCAGCGTTGATGGGGGGGCTGGAGAGACCCAGTACTTC
>TRBV28|NA|NA|TRBJ2-3
CASSGNRRDTQYF
TGTGCCAGCAGCGGAAACCGCCGCGATACGCAGTATTTT
>TRBV7-9|NA|NA|TRBJ1-3
CASSQTALSGNTIYF
TGTGCCAGCAGTCAGACAGCCCTCTCTGGAAACACCATATATTTT
>TRBV2|NA|TRBD1|TRBJ1-3
CASIMDRAGNTIYF
TGTGCCAGCATAATGGACAGGGCTGGAAACACCATATATTTT
>TRBV5-1|NA|NA|TRBJ2-3
CASSLAGNGADTQYF
TGCGCCAGCAGCTTGGCGGGAAACGGGGCAGATACGCAGTATTTT
>TRBV6-6|NA|TRBD2|TRBJ2-5
CASSRLAYQETQYF
TGTGCCAGCAGTCGACTAGCGTACCAAGAGACCCAGTACTTC
>TRBV5-1|NA|NA|TRBJ2-7
CASSDGVPGNEQYF
TGCGCCAGCAGCGACGGGGTGCCGGGGAACGAGCAGTACTTC
>TRBV30|NA|TRBD1|TRBJ2-7
CAWSVRAGGQYF
TGTGCCTGGAGTGTACGGGCAGGGGGGCAGTACTTC
>TRBV4-3|NA|NA|TRBJ2-6
CASSQEPQIGRSGANVLTF
TGCGCCAGCAGCCAAGAACCCCAAATTGGACGCTCTGGGGCCAACGTCCTGACTTTC
>TRBV7-8|NA|NA|TRBJ1-2
CASSYGTPNYGYTF
TGTGCCAGCAGCTACGGGACACCGAACTATGGCTACACCTTC
>TRBV25-1|NA|NA|TRBJ2-7
CASREGSITYEQYF
TGTGCCAGCAGAGAGGGTTCTATTACCTACGAGCAGTACTTC
>TRBV6-5|NA|TRBD2|TRBJ2-1
CASRSSGRGEQFF
TGTGCCAGTAGATCTAGCGGGAGAGGGGAGCAGTTCTTC
>TRBV6-1|NA|TRBD1|TRBJ2-1
CASLQGTYNEQFF
TGTGCCAGCCTACAGGGGACCTACAATGAGCAGTTCTTC
>TRBV9|NA|TRBD1|TRBJ2-5
CASSAIQGGGTQYF
TGTGCCAGCAGCGCCATACAGGGGGGAGGGACCCAGTACTTC
>TRBV6-5|NA|NA|TRBJ2-3
CASSYSTTAATQYF
TGTGCCAGCAGTTACTCGACAACTGCGGCTACGCAGTATTTT
>TRBV28|NA|NA|TRBJ1-1
CASSFFPWGLTENTEAFF
TGTGCCAGCAGTTTCTTCCCCTGGGGGCTGACAGAGAACACTGAAGCTTTCTTT
>TRBV6-6|NA|TRBD1|TRBJ2-2
CASTKGQGNTGELFF
TGTGCCAGCACGAAGGGACAGGGGAACACCGGGGAGCTGTTTTTT
>TRBV2|NA|NA|TRBJ2-6
CASSEAVRVYNVLTF
TGTGCCAGCAGTGAAGCGGTGCGGGTATACAACGTCCTGACTTTC
>TRBV4-3|NA|NA|TRBJ2-4
CASSQDIYRGAAYF
TGCGCCAGCAGCCAAGATATTTACCGGGGCGCGGCGTACTTC
>TRBV6-5|few|NA|TRBJ2-5
CASSRQGGRNTQYF
TGTGCCAGCAGTCGGCAGGGGGGCAGAAATACCCAGTACTTC
>TRBV30|NA|TRBD1|TRBJ1-4
CAWGQGSMATNEKLFF
TGTGCCTGGGGACAGGGCTCCATGGCAACTAATGAAAAACTGTTTTTT
>TRBV30|NA|TRBD1|TRBJ2-5
CAWVNRGRETQYF
TGTGCCTGGGTCAACAGGGGGCGGGAGACCCAGTACTTC
>TRBV28|NA|TRBD1|TRBJ1-2
CASSLTGTGVAYGYTF
TGTGCCAGCAGTCTCACCGGGACAGGGGTTGCCTATGGCTACACCTTC
>TRBV11-2|NA|NA|TRBJ1-4
CASSLEDLHPNEKLFF
TGTGCCAGCAGCTTAGAGGACCTGCACCCGAATGAAAAACTGTTTTTT
>TRBV27|few|TRBD2|TRBJ2-5
CASSPGTSGRVYETQYF
TGTGCCAGCAGTCCTGGGACTAGCGGGAGGGTCTACGAGACCCAGTACTTC
>TRBV27|NA|TRBD2|TRBJ2-1
CASSLFGGGRFKEEENEQFF
TGTGCCAGCAGTTTATTTGGGGGGGGTCGGTTCAAGGAAGAGGAGAATGAGCAGTTCTTC
>TRBV7-2|NA|NA|TRBJ1-2
CATDTDYGYTF
TGTGCCACTGACACGGACTATGGCTACACCTTC
>TRBV6-5|NA|TRBD2|TRBJ2-1
CASSYGAGHEDEQFF
TGTGCCAGCAGTTACGGAGCGGGGCATGAGGATGAGCAGTTCTTC
>TRBV7-6|few|TRBD1|TRBJ2-1
CASSSFTGGRYNEQFF
TGTGCCAGCAGCTCTTTTACAGGGGGCAGATACAATGAGCAGTTCTTC
>TRBV7-7|NA|NA|TRBJ2-1
CASSLNPGPASSEQFF
TGTGCCAGCAGCTTAAATCCGGGGCCCGCGTCGTCTGAGCAGTTCTTC
>TRBV9|NA|NA|TRBJ1-1
CASSASFRDPIKEAFF
TGTGCCAGCAGCGCTAGTTTTCGGGACCCGATAAAGGAAGCTTTCTTT
>TRBV2|NA|NA|TRBJ2-3
CASGGETTDTQYF
TGTGCCAGCGGCGGCGAGACCACAGATACGCAGTATTTT
>TRBV6-5|NA|NA|TRBJ1-2
CASSYSIDIRGYTF
TGTGCCAGCAGTTACTCGATTGACATACGGGGCTACACCTTC
>TRBV5-1|NA|TRBD1|TRBJ1-4
CASSPVGQGSEKLFF
TGCGCCAGCAGCCCGGTAGGACAGGGGAGCGAAAAACTGTTTTTT
>TRBV10-3|NA|TRBD1|TRBJ1-2
CAITDRGAYGYTF
TGTGCCATCACAGACAGGGGAGCCTATGGCTACACCTTC
>TRBV27|few|TRBD2|TRBJ2-1
CASSLGTIGNEQFF
TGTGCCAGCAGTTTAGGGACTATAGGCAATGAGCAGTTCTTC
>TRBV5-4|NA|TRBD2|TRBJ2-2
CASSPGTINTGELFF
TGTGCCAGCAGCCCGGGGACTATCAACACCGGGGAGCTGTTTTTT
>TRBV9|NA|NA|TRBJ1-2
CASSFAPNYGYTF
TGTGCCAGCAGCTTCGCCCCTAACTATGGCTACACCTTC
>TRBV4-2|NA|TRBD1|TRBJ1-1
CASSQDPTGTGGANTEAFF
TGTGCCAGCAGCCAAGATCCCACCGGGACAGGGGGCGCAAACACTGAAGCTTTCTTT
>TRBV4-3|NA|NA|TRBJ1-2
CASSQDGANYGYTF
TGCGCCAGCAGCCAAGACGGAGCTAACTATGGCTACACCTTC
>TRBV5-1|many|TRBD1|TRBJ2-7
CASSSGTVSYEQYF
TGCGCCAGCAGCTCTGGGACAGTTTCCTACGAGCAGTACTTC